This TCR beta chain is from a study of blood T cell repertoires in COVID-19. Study overall: The study drew acute and convalescent COVID-19 samples from the United States, Italy and Spain. Sources were T cells, B-cell-depleted T cells, or PBMCs; the material itself was cDNA or gDNA.

This CDR3 has 15 amino acids. Germline CDR1 reads MNHEY; CDR2 reads SVGAGI. Trimming removed 5 bases from V and 4 bases from J, with 15 bases in between. Authors' analysis steps: Estimation of nucleated cell counts relied on the amplification of reference gene primers. Profiled with immunoSEQ multiplex PCR; TCRdb holds only in-frame clones, not every one. V, J and clone size are those of that table, while D and trimming were read from the DNA. Here the sample spans more than 110,000 clones, approximately 79% being singletons. The specimen sequenced was peripheral blood. This sequence originates from a man aged 55 to 69 with acute or convalescent COVID-19. This chain links TRBV6-5 with TRBJ1-5, with D tentatively TRBD1 (6 bases). CDR3 residues: CASSPPSQGNQPQHF. The CDR3 bases are TGTGCCAGCAGTCCCCCTTCACAGGGAAATCAGCCCCAGCATTTT.